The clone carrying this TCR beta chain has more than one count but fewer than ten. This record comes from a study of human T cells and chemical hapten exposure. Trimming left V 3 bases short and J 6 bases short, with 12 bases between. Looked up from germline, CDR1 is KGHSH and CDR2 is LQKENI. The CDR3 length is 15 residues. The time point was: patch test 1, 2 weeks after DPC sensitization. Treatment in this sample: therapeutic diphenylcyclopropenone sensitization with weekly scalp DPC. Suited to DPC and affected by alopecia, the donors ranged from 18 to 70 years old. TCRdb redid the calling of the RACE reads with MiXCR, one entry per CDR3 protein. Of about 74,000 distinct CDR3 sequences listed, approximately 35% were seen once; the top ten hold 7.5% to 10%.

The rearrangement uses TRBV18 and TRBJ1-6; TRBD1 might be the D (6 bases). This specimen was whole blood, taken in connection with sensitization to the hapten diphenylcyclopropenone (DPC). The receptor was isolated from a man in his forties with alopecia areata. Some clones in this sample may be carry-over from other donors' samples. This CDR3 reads CASSPDTGFNSPLHF. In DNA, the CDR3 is TGTGCCAGCTCACCTGACACAGGGTTTAATTCACCCCTCCACTTT.